The rows below give T cell receptor beta chains drawn from one sample of a study of CD8 T cells in Susac syndrome. From the immunoSEQ multiplex PCR reads, TCRdb called clonotypes with MiXCR, one entry per CDR3 protein. The sample comprises 200,000 or so distinct CDR3 sequences, approximately 95% of which are singletons, and approximately 0.1% rests with the top ten. The sequenced sample consisted of CD4+ T cells from PBMCs. These receptors all stem from a human donor with multiple sclerosis. The CDR3 runs from the conserved cysteine through the conserved F or W. The D gene is left open where the match is weak. Size is omitted from some rows. Given values are once, few, many or a class for expanded clones.

TRBV7-2	-	TRBJ1-2	-	TGTGCCAGCACCCCGGGTGGTCTCTATGGCTACACCTTC	CASTPGGLYGYTF
TRBV14	-	TRBJ2-1	TRBD2	TGTGCCAGCAGCCCTTTAGCGGGGGGGCTAATATGGAATGAGCAGTTCTTC	CASSPLAGGLIWNEQFF
TRBV3-1	-	TRBJ2-2	-	TGTGCCAGCAGCCAAGATTGGGACACCGGGGAGCTGTTTTTT	CASSQDWDTGELFF
TRBV7-2	-	TRBJ2-3	TRBD2	TGTGCCAGCAGCTTAGGGACTAGCGGGGCTTACACAGATACGCAGTATTTT	CASSLGTSGAYTDTQYF
TRBV4-3	once	TRBJ1-1	-	TGCGCCAGCAGCCAAGGACAGGCGTTGAACACTGAAGCTTTCTTT	CASSQGQALNTEAFF
TRBV4-3	-	TRBJ2-7	TRBD2	TGCGCCAGCAGCCAAGATAGCCTAGCGGGCCGCTACGAGCAGTACTTC	CASSQDSLAGRYEQYF
TRBV29-1	-	TRBJ1-2	TRBD1	TGCAGCGCAGCAGGGACAGCGATCAACTATGGCTACACCTTC	CSAAGTAINYGYTF
TRBV9	-	TRBJ2-2	-	TGTGCCAGCAGCGTAGATACCGGGGAGCTGTTTTTT	CASSVDTGELFF
TRBV6-5	-	TRBJ1-2	-	TGTGCCATACAGTGGGTGGGTGGCTACACCTTC	CAIQWVGGYTF
TRBV2	-	TRBJ1-2	TRBD1	TGTGCCAGCAGTGTTGGGACAGGGTATCTCTATGGCTACACCTTC	CASSVGTGYLYGYTF
TRBV29-1	-	TRBJ1-5	TRBD1	TGCAGCGTTGCAGGGGGACAGGGACCTTTAGGGAATCAGCCCCAGCATTTT	CSVAGGQGPLGNQPQHF
TRBV14	-	TRBJ2-7	TRBD1	TGTGCCAGCAGCCCAAGAGGGACAGGACCCTCCTACGAGCAGTACTTC	CASSPRGTGPSYEQYF
TRBV7-9	-	TRBJ1-4	TRBD1	TGTGCCAGCAGCGCGGGACAGTATGAAAAACTGTTTTTT	CASSAGQYEKLFF
TRBV3-1	-	TRBJ2-1	TRBD2	TGTGCCAGCAGCCCCTCTAGCGGGGGGGCCGTTGAGCAGTTCTTC	CASSPSSGGAVEQFF
TRBV12-3/TRBV12-4	-	TRBJ2-1	-	TGTGCCAGCAGTTTCCCAGATGAGCAGTTCTTC	CASSFPDEQFF
TRBV5-4	-	TRBJ2-2	-	TGTGCCAGCAGCTTGGTGGCCAACACCGGGGAGCTGTTTTTT	CASSLVANTGELFF
TRBV6-1	-	TRBJ1-6	-	TGTGCCAGCAAACCCCGGGGGGCCTTGGGGGGTAATTCACCCCTCCACTTT	CASKPRGALGGNSPLHF
TRBV20-1	-	TRBJ2-5	TRBD2	TGCAGTGCTAGCATGGTGCGGGGGAGGGGAGAGACCCAGTACTTC	CSASMVRGRGETQYF
TRBV7-2	once	TRBJ1-2	-	TGTGCCAGCAGCGTCCCACGAGGGATCGAGGGCTACACCTTC	CASSVPRGIEGYTF
TRBV20-1	-	TRBJ2-2	-	TGCAGTGCTAGAAGAGAGAAGACAACGGCTAACACCGGGGAGCTGTTTTTT	CSARREKTTANTGELFF
TRBV5-4	-	TRBJ2-1	TRBD1	TGTGCCAGCAGCTTGGAAGGGTGGGACAGGGATAATGAGCAGTTCTTC	CASSLEGWDRDNEQFF
TRBV29-1	-	TRBJ2-3	TRBD1	TGCTCGGGACAGATTCTTACTTCTAGCACAGATACGCAGTATTTT	CSGQILTSSTDTQYF
TRBV19	-	TRBJ1-4	-	TGTGCCAGTACGCTTGACGGGACGGGGAATGAAAAACTGTTTTTT	CASTLDGTGNEKLFF
TRBV11-2	-	TRBJ1-1	-	TGTGCCAGCAGCTTGGATAGGCTCACTGAAGCTTTCTTT	CASSLDRLTEAFF